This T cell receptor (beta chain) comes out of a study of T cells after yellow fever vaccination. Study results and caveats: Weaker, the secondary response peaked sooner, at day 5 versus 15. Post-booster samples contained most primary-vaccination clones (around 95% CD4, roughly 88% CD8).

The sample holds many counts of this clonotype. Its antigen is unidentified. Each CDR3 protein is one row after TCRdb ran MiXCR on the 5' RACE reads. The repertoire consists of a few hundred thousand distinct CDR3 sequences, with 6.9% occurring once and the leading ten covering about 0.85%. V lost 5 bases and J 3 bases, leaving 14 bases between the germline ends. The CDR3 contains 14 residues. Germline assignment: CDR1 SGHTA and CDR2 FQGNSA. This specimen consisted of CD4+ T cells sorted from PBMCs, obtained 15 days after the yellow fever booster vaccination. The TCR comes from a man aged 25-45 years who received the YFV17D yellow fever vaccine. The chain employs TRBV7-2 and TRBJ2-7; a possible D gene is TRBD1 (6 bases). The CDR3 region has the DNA TGTGCCAGCAGCAAAACAGGGTTGAGCTACGAGCAGTACTTC. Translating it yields CASSKTGLSYEQYF.